The entry that follows covers one TCR beta chain sequence. Its antigen specificity is not known. No per-base quality is available; no much larger clone lies one base away. These data are taken from a study of T cell responses to AZD1222 COVID-19 vaccine (dated by TCRdb to the early 2020s). Study-level background: A total of 240 or so trial participants underwent TCR sequencing, of whom 207 had received two doses of AZD1222 and some 25 had received two doses of the MenACWY control vaccine. Trial participants were enrolled into age subgroups of 18-55, 56-69 and 70-plus years, which contained about 150, 27 and 61 TCR-sequenced participants, respectively.

Read against the paper, the sample's time point label means: about 28 days (+/-7) after the second vaccine dose. The treatment or condition tag for this specimen amounts to: meningococcal conjugate vaccine given as trial control. Vaccinee samples were obtained from the UK trials COV001 and COV002, which included a single-blind randomized controlled phase 2/3 trial of AZD1222 (ChAdOx1 nCoV-19) in healthy adults. For TCRbeta chain sequencing, PBMC samples were collected from trial participants at day 0 and at day 28 after the second dose. A distance of 3 bases separates the germline ends of V and J, which lose 3 bases and 1 base respectively. The CDR3 numbers 13 residues from cysteine through phenylalanine. The kept DNA is CDR3 alone, 39 bases in frame from the first base. From the germline V gene, CDR1 is KGHSH and CDR2 is LQKENI. Study-level results and caveats: Because no day 14 peak-response samples were available, the repertoires could be characterized only after the peak T cell response. A significant rise in spike-specific TCR breadth and depth was observed after two AZD1222 doses relative to day 0 and relative to MenACWY recipients. Conclusions about previously exposed vaccinees are limited because only six or seven AZD1222 recipients were SARS-CoV-2 seropositive at baseline. Reportedly, close to half of the unique spike-specific TCRs recognized epitopes lying outside the regions that are mutated in the B.1.351 and B.1.1.7 variants. The whole spike protein was spanned by vaccine-associated CD4 TCRs, and dominant responses were seen in regions 160-218 and 743-854. The 56-69-year group was small, and its depth increase did not reach significance, likely because of low power. Participants were mostly white British and included more females than males, and it was suggested by the authors that clonal diversity may have been underestimated.

The CDR3 regions of human TCRbeta chains were analyzed by immunosequencing. For the original study's pipeline: TCRs in the repertoires were matched against a reference library of SARS-CoV-2-specific TCRs that had been generated with the MIRA antigen-specificity platform. Breadth was defined as the fraction of unique TCRs that were SARS-CoV-2-associated. Depth was defined as the fraction of total T cells that were SARS-CoV-2-associated. Using the MIRA data, each spike-specific TCR was assigned both to the spike region to which the TCR was reactive and to a CD4 or CD8 class. Log10-transformed breadth and depth values were compared by one-way ANOVA with Sidak's multiple comparisons tests. What TCRdb holds here is the immuneACCESS table cut down to in-frame rearrangements. Part of the clones is not present; checked against another copy, under half of the missing clones reflect an unresolved V gene, and the others are unexplained. V, J and clone size are those of that table, while D and trimming were read from the DNA. This sample lists roughly 100,000 clones; about nine tenths were detected once. Clones ranked in the top ten supply roughly 3.3% of the sample.

Source: peripheral blood, taken 28 days after the second dose of the MenACWY control vaccine. The clonotype comes from an adult who received the MenACWY meningococcal vaccine as a control. The V and J genes are TRBV18 and TRBJ2-2, with no confidently assigned D gene. The DNA sequence follows: TGTGCCAGCTCACCGGGGAACACCGGGGAGCTGTTTTTT. This is translated as CASSPGNTGELFF.